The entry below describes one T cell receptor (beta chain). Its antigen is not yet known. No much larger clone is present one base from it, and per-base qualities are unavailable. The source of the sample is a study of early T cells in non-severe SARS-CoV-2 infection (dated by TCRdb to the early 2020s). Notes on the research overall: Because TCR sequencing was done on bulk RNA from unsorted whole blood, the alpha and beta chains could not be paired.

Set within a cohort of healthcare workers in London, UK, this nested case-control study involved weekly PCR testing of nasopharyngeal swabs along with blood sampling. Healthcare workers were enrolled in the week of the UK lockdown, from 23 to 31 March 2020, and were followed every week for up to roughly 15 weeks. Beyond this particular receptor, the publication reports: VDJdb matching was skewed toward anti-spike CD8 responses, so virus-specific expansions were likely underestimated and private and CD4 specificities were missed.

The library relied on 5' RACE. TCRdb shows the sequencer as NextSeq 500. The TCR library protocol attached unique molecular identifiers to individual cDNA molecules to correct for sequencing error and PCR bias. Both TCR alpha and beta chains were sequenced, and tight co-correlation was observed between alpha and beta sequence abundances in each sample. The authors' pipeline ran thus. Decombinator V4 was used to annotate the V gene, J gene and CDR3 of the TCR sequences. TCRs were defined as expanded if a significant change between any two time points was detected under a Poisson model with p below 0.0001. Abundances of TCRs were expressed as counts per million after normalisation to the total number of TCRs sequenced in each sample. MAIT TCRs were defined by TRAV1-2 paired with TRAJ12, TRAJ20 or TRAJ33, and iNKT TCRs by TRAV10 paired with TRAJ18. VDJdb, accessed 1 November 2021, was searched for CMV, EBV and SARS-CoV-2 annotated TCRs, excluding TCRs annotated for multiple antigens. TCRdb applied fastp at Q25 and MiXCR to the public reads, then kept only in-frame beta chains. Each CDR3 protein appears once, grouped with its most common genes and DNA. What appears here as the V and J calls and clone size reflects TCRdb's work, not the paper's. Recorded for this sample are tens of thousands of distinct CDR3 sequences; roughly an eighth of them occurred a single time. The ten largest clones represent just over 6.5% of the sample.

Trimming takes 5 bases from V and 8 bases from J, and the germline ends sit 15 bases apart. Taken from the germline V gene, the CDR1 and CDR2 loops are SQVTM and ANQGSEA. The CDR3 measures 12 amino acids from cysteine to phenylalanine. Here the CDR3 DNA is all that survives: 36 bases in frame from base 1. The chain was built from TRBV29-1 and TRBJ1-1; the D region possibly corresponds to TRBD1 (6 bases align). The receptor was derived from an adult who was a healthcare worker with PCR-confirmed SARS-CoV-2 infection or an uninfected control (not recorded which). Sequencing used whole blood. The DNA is TGCAGCGTTCCCGTGTCTGGGGGCGAAGCTTTCTTT. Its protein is CSVPVSGGEAFF.